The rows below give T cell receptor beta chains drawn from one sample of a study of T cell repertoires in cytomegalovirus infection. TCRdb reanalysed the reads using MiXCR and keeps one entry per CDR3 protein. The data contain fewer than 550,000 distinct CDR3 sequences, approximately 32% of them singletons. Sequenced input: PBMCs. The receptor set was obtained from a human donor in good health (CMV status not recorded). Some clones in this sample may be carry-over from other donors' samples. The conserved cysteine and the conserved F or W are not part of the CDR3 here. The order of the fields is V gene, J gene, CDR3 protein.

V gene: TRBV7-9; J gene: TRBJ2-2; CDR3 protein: ASSPVGSPNTGELF
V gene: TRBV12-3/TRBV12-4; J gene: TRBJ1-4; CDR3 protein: ASSFSRPPNEKLF
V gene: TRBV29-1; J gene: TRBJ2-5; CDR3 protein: SAPEGPGETQY
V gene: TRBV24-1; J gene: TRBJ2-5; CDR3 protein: ATSDFKARGHGETQY
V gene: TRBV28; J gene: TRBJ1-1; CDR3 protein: ASSLMGTGSAF
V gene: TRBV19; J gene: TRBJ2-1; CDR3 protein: ASTSDRSSCNEQF
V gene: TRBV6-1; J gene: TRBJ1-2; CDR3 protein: ASSSDPWADYGYT
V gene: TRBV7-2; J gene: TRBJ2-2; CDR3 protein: ASSGRLNTGELF
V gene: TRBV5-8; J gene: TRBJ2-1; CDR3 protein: ASSSPGLATEQF
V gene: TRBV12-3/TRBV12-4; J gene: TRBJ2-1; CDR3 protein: ASSPTTGTGNNEQF
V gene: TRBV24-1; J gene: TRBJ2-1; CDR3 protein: ATSDFTRAARHEQF
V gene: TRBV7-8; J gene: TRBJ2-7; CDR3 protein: ASSARRGQGASYEQY
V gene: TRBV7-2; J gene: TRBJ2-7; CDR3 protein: ASSLVHGEQY
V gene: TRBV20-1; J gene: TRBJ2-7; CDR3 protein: SAASGGAFYEQY
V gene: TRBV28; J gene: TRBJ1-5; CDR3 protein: ASSTRVTQPQH
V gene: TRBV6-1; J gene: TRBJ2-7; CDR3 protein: ASVPWTGVPYEQY
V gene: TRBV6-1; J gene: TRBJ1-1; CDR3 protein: ASTKGGLDGAF
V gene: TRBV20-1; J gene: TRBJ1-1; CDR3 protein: SASILTEAF
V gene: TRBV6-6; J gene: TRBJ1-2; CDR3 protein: ASSLGGEGYT
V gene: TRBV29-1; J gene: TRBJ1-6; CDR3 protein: SVADRGMAPLH
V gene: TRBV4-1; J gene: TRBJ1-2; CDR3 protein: ASSQDLIADKGKGYT
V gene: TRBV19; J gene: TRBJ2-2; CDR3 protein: ASSIGRGRSAGELF
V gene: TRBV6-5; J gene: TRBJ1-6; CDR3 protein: ASSYSNESPLH
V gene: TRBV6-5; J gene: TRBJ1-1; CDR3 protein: ASSYSLDRALNTEAF
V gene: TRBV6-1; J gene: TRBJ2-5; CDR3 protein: ATRGLAGAEETQY
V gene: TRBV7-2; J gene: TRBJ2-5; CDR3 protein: ASSRDGQETQY
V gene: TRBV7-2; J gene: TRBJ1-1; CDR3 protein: ASSRGQGASWTEAF
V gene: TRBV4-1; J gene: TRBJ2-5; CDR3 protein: ASSQRGDGEETQY
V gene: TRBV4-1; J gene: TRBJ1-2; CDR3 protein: ASSQDGTIPHYGYT
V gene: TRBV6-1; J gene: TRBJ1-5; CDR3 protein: AISEAWGPQH
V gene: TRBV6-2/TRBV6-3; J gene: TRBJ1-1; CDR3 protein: ASSQNPARGTEAF
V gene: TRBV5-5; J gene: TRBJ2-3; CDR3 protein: ASSLADVDTQY
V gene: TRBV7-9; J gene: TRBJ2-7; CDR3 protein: ASSTPGQGVYEQY
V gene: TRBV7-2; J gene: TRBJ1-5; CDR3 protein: ASSLGRTSYSNQPQH
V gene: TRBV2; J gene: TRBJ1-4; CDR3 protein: ASSEAGGAF
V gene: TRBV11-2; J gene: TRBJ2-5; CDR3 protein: ASSLGADYQETQY
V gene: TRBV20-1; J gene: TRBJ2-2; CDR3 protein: SATPTGRPVSGELF
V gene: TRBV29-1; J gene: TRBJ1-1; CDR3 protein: SVAAGLNTEAF
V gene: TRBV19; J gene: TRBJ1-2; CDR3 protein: ASSIQRGENYGYT
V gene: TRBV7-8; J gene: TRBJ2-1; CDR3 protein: ASSLIRPGRFSLNEQF
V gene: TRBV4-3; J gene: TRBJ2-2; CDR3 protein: ASSQLRDRGTGELF
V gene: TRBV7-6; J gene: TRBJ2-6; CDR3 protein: ASSLVGGGGANVLT
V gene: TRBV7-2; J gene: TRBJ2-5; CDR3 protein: ASSLGLAPYQETQY
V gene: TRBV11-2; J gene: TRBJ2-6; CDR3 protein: ASSLPSLDRDSGANVLT
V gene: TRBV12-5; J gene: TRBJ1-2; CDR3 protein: ASGSGTAYGYT
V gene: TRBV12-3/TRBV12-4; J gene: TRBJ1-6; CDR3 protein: ASSLQGASYNSPLH
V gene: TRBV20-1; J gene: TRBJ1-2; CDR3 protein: SAGPPYGYT
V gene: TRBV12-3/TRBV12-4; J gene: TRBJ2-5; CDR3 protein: ASTRQGGTTQY
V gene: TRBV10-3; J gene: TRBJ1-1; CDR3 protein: AIAPRQGDVAF
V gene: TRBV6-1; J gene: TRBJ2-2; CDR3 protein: ASSSTTGPGGELF
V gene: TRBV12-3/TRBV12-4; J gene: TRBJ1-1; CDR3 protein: ASTHGDRENTEAF
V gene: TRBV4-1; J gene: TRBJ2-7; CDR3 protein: ASSPGGVGGSFEQY
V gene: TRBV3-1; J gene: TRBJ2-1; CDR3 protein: ASSQGRFSEQF
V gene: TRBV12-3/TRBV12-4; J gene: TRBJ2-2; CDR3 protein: AIAGVNTVELF
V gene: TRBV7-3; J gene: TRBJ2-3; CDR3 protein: ASSWAGGTDTQY
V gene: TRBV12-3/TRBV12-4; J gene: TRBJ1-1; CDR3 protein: ASKRGGAEAF
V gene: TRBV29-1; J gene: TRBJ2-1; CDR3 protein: SVEGDRRNEQF
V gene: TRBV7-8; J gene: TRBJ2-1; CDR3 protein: ASSLAPGGVYNEQF